This T cell receptor beta chain was captured in a study of blood T cell repertoires in COVID-19 (dated by TCRdb to 2020 to 2022). Notes on the research overall: Samples from collaborators originated in the United States, Italy and Spain and spanned both the acute and convalescent phases of COVID-19. Where available, HLA class I and class II types were taken from metadata supplied by the sample provider and were not determined by assay-based typing. The prospective study material was composed of cDNA or gDNA derived from T cells, B-cell-depleted T cells, or PBMCs. The dataset comprised deeply sampled blood TCRbeta repertoires from subjects exposed to, actively infected with, or recovered from COVID-19. Samples came from the ongoing ImmuneRACE study (first 160 participants) plus 1,254 subjects from 6 global collaborators. The repertoires were made available in a free public database intended to serve as a resource for research on the immune response to SARS-CoV-2. Sample metadata almost always included a de-identified subject ID, COVID-19 status, age in years and sex. General conclusions and limits of the study: The quantity of clinical and demographic metadata differed by source and by participant and was supplied without curation.

Collaborating institutions collected whole blood in K2EDTA tubes following their own protocols. For TCRbeta analysis, collaborators shipped samples as frozen whole blood, isolated PBMCs, or DNA extracted from either of those sample types. In the case of this clone: It lacks a known antigen. Base-call qualities are not available, and no considerably larger clone is one nucleotide away.

TCRbeta CDR3 regions were amplified from genomic DNA by means of the immunoSEQ Assay, a bias-controlled multiplex PCR. As for how the authors treated the data: Within the assay, amplification of reference gene primers was used to estimate how many nucleated cells each sample contained. Sequence reads were collapsed and filtered to measure the absolute abundance of every unique TCRbeta CDR3 rearrangement. For each sample, productive Simpson clonality was calculated as the square root of Simpson's diversity index over productive rearrangements. TCRdb stores this immuneACCESS table with in-frame sequences only. Part of the clones is absent; in the studies checked, under half of the shortfall reflects unresolved V genes, and no reason is known for the rest. V, J and clone size reflect that table, while D and trimming were determined from the DNA. This sample gives about 230,000 clones in total; approximately 82% of them show up just once. The ten largest clones capture just over 2.5% of the sample.

CDR1 is given as LGHNT and CDR2 as FRNRAP, both from the germline V gene. CDR3 length: 13 amino acids, cysteine to phenylalanine. Left in the record is the CDR3 DNA by itself, 39 bases read in frame from the first base. V loses 6 bases of germline sequence and J loses 8 bases, and the interval between the two ends is 15 bases. The sequence came from a woman in her sixties or seventies with active or convalescent COVID-19. The sequencing input was peripheral blood. Recombination joined TRBV12-5 with TRBJ2-3; the D gene cannot be named for sure. The base sequence is TGTGCTAGTGGACCGTCAGGATTCGGTACGCAGTATTTT. Its coded protein is CASGPSGFGTQYF.